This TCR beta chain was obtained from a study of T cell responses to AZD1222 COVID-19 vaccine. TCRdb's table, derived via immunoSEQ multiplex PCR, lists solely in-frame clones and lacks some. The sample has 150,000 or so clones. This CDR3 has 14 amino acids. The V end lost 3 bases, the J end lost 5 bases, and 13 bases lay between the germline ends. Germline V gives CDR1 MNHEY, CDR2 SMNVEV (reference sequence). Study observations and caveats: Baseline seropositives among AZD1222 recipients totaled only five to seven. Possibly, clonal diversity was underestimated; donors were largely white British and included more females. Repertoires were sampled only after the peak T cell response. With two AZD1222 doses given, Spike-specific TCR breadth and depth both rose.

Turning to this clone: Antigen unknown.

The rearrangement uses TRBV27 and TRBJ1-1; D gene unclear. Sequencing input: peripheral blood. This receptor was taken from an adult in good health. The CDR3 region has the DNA TGTGCCAGCAGTTTGCCTCACTACGGGACTGAAGCTTTCTTT. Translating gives CASSLPHYGTEAFF.